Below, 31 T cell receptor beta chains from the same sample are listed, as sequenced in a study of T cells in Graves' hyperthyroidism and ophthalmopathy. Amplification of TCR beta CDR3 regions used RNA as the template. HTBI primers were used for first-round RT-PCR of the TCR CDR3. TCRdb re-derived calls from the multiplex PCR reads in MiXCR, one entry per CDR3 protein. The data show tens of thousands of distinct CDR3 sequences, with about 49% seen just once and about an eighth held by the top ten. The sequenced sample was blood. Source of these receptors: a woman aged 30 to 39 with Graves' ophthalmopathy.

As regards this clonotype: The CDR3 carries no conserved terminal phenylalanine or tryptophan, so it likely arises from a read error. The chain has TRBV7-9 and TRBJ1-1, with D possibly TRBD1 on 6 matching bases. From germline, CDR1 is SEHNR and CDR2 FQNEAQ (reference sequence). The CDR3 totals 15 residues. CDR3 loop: CASSPGGGMNTEAFS. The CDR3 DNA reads TGTGCCAGCAGCCCAGGAGGGGGAATGAACACGGAAGCTTTCTCT.

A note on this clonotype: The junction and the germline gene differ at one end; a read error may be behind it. The CDR3 loop reads CANSVVGRGGDGQFF. In DNA, the CDR3 is TGTGCCAACAGCGTAGTAGGGAGGGGCGGGGATGGGCAGTTCTTC. The V call is TRBV9, the J call TRBJ2-1; 7 bases map to TRBD2. This CDR3 contains 15 residues. The germline CDR1 and CDR2 sequences are SGDLS and YYNGEE.

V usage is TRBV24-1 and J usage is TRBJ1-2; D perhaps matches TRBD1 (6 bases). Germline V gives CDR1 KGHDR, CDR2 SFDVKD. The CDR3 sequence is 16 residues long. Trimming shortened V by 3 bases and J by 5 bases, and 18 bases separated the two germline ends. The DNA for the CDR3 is TGTGCCACCAGTGATGGGGCAGGGGCCCTTAGTTATGGCTACACCTTC. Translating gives CATSDGAGALSYGYTF.

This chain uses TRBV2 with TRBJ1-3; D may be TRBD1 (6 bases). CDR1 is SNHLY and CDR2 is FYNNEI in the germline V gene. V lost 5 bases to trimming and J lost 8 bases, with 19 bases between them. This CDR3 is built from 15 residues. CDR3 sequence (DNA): TGTGCCAGCAGTCTACAGGGACAAGGATTGGACACCATATATTTT. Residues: CASSLQGQGLDTIYF.

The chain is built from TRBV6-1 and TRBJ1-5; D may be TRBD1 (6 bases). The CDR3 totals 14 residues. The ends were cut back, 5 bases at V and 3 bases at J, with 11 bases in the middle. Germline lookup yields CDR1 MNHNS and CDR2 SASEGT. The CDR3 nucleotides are TGTGCCAGCAGTTCCACAGGGACCAATCAGCCCCAGCATTTT. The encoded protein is CASSSTGTNQPQHF.

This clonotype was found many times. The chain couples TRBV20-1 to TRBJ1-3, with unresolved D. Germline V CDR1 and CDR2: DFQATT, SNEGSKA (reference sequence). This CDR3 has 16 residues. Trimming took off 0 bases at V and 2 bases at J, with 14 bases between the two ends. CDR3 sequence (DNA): TGCAGTGCTAGAGACCTCGTCATAAACACTGGAAACACCATATATTTT. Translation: CSARDLVINTGNTIYF.

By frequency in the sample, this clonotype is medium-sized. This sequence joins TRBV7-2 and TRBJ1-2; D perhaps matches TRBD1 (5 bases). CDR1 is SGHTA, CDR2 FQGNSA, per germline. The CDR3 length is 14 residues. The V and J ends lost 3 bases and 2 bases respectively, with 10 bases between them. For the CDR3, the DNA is TGTGCCAGCAGCTTTCCGACAGCCAACTATGGCTACACCTTC. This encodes CASSFPTANYGYTF.

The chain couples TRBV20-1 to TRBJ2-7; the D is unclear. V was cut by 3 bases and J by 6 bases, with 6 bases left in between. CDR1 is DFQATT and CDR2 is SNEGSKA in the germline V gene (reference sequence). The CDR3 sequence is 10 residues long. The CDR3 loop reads CSARVPEQYF. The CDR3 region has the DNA TGCAGTGCTAGGGTCCCCGAGCAGTACTTC.

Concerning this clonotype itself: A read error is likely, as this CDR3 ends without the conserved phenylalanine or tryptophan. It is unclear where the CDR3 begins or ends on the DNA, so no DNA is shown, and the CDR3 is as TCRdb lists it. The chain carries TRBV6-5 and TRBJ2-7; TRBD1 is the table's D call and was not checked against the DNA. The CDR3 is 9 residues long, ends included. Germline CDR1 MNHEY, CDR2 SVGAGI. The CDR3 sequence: CASSGELST.

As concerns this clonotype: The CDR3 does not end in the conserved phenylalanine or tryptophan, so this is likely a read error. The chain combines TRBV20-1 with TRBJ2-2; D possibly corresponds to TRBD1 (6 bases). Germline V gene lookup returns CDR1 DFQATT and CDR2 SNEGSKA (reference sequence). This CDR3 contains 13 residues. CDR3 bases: TGCAGTGCAGGGGACACCTACACCGGAGAGCTGTTTGTT. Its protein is CSAGDTYTGELFV.

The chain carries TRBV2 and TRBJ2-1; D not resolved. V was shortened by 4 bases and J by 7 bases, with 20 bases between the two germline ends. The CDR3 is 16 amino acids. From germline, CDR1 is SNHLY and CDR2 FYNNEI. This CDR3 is CASSVSGYTPTNEQFF. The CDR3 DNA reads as TGTGCCAGCAGTGTCTCGGGTTATACCCCAACTAATGAGCAGTTCTTC.

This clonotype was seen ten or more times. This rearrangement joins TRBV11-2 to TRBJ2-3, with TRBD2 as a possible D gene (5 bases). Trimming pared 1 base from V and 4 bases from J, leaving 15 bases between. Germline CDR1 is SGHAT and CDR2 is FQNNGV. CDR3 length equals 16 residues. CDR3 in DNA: TGTGCCAGCAGCTTAGGGCTAGCAGGTCGGGCAGATACGCAGTATTTT. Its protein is CASSLGLAGRADTQYF.

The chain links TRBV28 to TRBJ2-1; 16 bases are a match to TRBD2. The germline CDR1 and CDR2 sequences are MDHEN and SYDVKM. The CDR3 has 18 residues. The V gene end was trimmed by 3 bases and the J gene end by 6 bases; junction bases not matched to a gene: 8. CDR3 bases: TGTGCCAGCAGTTTGTGCGGGACTAGCGGGAGGGCCCTCAATGAGCAGTTCTTC. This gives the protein CASSLCGTSGRALNEQFF.

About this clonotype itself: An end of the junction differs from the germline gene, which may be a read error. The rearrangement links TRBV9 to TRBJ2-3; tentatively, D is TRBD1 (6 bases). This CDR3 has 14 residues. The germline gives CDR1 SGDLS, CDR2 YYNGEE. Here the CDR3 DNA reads TGTGCCAGCAGCTTGACAGGAAGCACAGATAGGCAGTATTTT. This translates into CASSLTGSTDRQYF.

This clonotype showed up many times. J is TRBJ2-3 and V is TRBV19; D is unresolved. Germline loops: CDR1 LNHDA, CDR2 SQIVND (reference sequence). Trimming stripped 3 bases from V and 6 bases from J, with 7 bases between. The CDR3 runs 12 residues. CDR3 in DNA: TGTGCCAGTAGTATCTCTTGGGATACGCAGTATTTT. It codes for CASSISWDTQYF.

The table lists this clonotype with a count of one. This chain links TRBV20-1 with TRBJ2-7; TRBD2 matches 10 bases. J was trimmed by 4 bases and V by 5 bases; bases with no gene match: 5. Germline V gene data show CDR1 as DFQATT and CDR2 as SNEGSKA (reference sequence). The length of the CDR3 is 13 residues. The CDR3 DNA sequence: TGCAGTGCTTTAAGACTAGCGGGTTACGAGCAGTACTTC. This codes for CSALRLAGYEQYF.

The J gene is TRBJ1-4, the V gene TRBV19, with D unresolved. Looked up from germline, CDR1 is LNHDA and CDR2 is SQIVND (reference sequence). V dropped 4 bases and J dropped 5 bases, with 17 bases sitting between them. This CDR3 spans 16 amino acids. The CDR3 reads CASSRWGSSYNEKLFF. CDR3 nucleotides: TGTGCCAGTAGTAGATGGGGTTCCTCCTACAATGAAAAACTGTTTTTT.

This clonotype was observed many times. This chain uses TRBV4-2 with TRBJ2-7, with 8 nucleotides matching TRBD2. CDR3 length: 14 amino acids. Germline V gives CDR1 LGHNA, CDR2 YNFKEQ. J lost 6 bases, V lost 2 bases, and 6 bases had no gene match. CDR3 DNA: TGTGCCAGCAGCCAATTAGGTGCGGGGGGCGAGCAGTACTTC. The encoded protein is CASSQLGAGGEQYF.

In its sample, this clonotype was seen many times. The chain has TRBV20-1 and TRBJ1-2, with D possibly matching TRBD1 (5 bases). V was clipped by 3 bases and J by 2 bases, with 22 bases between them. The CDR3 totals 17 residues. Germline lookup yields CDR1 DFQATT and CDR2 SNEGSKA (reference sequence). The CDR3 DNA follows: TGCAGTGCTAGCAACCCCGGGACCAGGGAGGTAAACTATGGCTACACCTTC. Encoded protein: CSASNPGTREVNYGYTF.

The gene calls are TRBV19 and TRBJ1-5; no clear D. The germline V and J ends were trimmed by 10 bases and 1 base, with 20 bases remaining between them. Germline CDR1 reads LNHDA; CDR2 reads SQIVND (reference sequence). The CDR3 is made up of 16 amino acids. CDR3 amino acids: CAISYRAGNSNQPQHF. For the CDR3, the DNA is TGTGCCATATCCTACCGGGCTGGCAACAGCAATCAGCCCCAGCATTTT. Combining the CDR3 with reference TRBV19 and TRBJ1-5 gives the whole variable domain DGGITQSPKYLFRKEGQNVTLSCEQNLNHDAMYWYRQDPGQGLRLIYYSQIVNDFQKGDIAEGYSVSREKKESFPLTVTSAQKNPTAFYLCAISYRAGNSNQPQHFGDGTRLSIL.

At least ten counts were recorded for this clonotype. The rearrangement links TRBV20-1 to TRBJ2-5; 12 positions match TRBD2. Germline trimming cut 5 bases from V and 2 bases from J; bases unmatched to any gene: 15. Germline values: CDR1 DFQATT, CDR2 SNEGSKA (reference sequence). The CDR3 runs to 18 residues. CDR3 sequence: CSASFALRLAGDQETQYF. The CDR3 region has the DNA TGCAGTGCTTCCTTCGCCCTTAGACTAGCGGGGGATCAAGAGACCCAGTACTTC.

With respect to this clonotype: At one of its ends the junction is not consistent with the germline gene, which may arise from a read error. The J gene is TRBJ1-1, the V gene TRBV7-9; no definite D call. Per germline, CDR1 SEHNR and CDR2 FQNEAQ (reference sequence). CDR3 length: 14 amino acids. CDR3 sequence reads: CASSPKGGETEAFF. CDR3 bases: TGTGCCAGCAGCCCAAAGGGAGGAGAGACTGAGGCTTTCTTT.

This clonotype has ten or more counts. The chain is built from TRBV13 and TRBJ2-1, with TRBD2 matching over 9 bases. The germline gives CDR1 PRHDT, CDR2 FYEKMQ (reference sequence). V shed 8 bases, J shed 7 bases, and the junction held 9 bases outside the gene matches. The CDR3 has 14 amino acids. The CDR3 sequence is CASLKAGGKNEQFF. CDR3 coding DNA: TGTGCCAGCTTAAAAGCGGGAGGAAAAAATGAGCAGTTCTTC.

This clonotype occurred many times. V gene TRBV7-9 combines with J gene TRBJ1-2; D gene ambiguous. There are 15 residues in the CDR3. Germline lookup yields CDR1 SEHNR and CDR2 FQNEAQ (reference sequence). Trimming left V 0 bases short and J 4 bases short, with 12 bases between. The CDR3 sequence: CASSLASGGSYGYTF. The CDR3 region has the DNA TGTGCCAGCAGCTTAGCGTCCGGAGGAAGCTATGGCTACACCTTC.

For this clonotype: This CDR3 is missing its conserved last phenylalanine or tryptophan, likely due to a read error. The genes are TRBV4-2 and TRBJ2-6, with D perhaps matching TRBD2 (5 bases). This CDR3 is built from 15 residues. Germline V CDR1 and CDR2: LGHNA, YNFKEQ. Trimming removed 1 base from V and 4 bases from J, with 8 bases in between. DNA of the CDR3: TGTGCCAGCAGCCAAGTCGGGGAAGGGGCCAACGTCCTGACTTGC. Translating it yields CASSQVGEGANVLTC.

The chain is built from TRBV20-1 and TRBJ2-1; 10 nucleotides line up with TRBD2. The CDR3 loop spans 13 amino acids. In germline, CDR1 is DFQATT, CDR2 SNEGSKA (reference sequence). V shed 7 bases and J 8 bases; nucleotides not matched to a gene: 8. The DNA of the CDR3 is TGCAGTGTTCCAGCGGGGGGGCGGGATGAGCAGTTCTTC. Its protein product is CSVPAGGRDEQFF.

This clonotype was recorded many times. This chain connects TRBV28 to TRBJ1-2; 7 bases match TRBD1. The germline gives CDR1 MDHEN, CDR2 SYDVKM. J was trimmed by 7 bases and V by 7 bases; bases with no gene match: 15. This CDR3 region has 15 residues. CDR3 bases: TGTGCCAGCAAATCTTATCAGGGGGAGGAATTTGGCTACACCTTC. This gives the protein CASKSYQGEEFGYTF.

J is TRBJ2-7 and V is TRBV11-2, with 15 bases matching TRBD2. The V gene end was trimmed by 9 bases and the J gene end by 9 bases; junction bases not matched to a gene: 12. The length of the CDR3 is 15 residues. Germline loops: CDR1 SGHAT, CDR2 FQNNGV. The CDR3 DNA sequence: TGTGCCAGTCTCCTTGGGACTAGCGGGAGGTTTGGGCAGTACTTC. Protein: CASLLGTSGRFGQYF.

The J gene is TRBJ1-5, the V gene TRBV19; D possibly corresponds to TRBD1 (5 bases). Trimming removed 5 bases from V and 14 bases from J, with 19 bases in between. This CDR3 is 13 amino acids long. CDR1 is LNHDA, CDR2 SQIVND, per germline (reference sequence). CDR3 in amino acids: CASSPGTSGYEHF. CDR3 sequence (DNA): TGTGCCAGTAGTCCAGGGACTAGCGGCTACGAGCATTTT.

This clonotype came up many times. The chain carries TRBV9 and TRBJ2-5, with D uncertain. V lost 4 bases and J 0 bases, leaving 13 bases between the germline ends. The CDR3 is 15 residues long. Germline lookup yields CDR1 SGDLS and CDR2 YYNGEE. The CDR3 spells CASSPFDGYQETQYF. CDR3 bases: TGTGCCAGCAGCCCATTCGACGGGTACCAAGAGACCCAGTACTTC.

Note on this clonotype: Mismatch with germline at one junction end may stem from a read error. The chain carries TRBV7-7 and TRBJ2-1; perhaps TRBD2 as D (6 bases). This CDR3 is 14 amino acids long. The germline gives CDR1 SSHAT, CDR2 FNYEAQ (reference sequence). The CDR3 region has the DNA TGTGCTAGCAGCGCCAGGAGGGTAGACAATGAGCAGTTCTTC. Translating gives CASSARRVDNEQFF.